The present entry profiles one T cell receptor (beta chain) with its context. Its antigen is currently unknown. Germline CDR1 and CDR2: SNHLY and FYNNEI. Trimming pared 0 bases from V and 6 bases from J, leaving 14 bases between. This CDR3 has 15 residues. The record originates from a study of shared clonotypes between healthy human individuals. Terminally differentiated effector memory CD45RA+ cells were left out of the naive CD8 fraction, which was CD45RO-negative and positively selected for CCR7. Study findings and constraints: When compared with the clonotypes that were shared by all four sorted-subset donors, the non-shared clonotypes turned out to have lower generation probabilities.

Study processing details: ImmunoSEQ output lacked quality scores and full-length reads, limiting matched filtering. Sequencing was performed with immunoSEQ multiplex PCR; in TCRdb, only in-frame clones are kept and a portion is missing. That table gives V, J and clone size, and the DNA gave D and trimming. Here the sample spans some 2.1 million clones, over 85% being singletons. The V and J genes are TRBV2 and TRBJ1-2; D remains ambiguous. Source material: naive CD8+ T cells sorted from blood. This TCR derives from a man aged 18-30 years in good health. Written as DNA, the CDR3 is TGTGCCAGCAGTGAAGCGCATCTGGTAGAGGATGGCTACACCTTC. It translates to CASSEAHLVEDGYTF.